Here is one T cell receptor beta chain with its context. The antigen remains undetermined. The record originates from a study of T cell repertoires in aging, cancer and after chemotherapy. The study, taken as a whole, reports: In healthy donors, age-related TCR diversity loss mainly reflected lost richness.

V lost 0 bases, J lost 13 bases, and 14 bases stayed unmatched. The germline V gene encodes CDR1 ENHRY and CDR2 SYGVKD. The CDR3 has 15 amino acids. Rearranged V-D-J TRB sequences were amplified with a mixed TRB-A/B primer pool. TCRdb re-called the multiplex PCR reads with MiXCR, one entry per CDR3 protein. The sample lists 6,500 to 9,500 distinct CDR3 sequences, around a quarter occurring once. The template was genomic DNA from peripheral blood, not RNA. The chain is built from TRBV10-3 and TRBJ1-2; 7 positions agree with TRBD1. Sequenced material: blood. The receptor comes from a human donor with a blood cancer. CDR3 sequence reads: CAISESGKTGPTFTF. CDR3 DNA: TGTGCCATCAGTGAGTCGGGAAAGACAGGGCCTACATTCACCTTC.